Listed here are 7 T cell receptor beta chains from one sample, sequenced in a study of control samples from healthy donors and cancer patients. Profiling relied on immunoSEQ multiplex PCR, and the TCRdb table lists in-frame clones only, not all of them. The sample records roughly 100,000 clones, roughly 85% being singletons. The sequenced sample was blood. The receptor set was obtained from a woman between 50 and 59 years old in good health.

In its sample, this clone was seen once. The J gene is TRBJ2-5, the V gene TRBV7-9, with 7 positions matching TRBD1. Germline V lookup: CDR1 SEHNR, CDR2 FQNEAQ (reference sequence). This CDR3 spans 13 amino acids. V was clipped by 1 base and J by 5 bases; unmatched bases: 1. The DNA of the CDR3 is TGTGCCAGCAGCTTAGAAGGGGGCGAGACCCAGTACTTC. The encoded protein is CASSLEGGETQYF.

V gene TRBV10-1 combines with J gene TRBJ2-7; 8 bases are a match to TRBD1. This CDR3 contains 14 residues. Looked up from germline, CDR1 is WNHNN and CDR2 is SYGVQD (reference sequence). The CDR3 sequence is CAQPLGTGAYEQYF. The CDR3 DNA is TGCGCTCAGCCCCTCGGGACAGGCGCCTACGAGCAGTACTTC.

The V call is TRBV12-3 or TRBV12-4, the J call TRBJ1-5; D may be TRBD1 (6 bases). The CDR3 runs to 13 residues. Deletions cut 6 bases from V and 5 bases from J, with 11 bases between. CDR3 loop: CASRRDIYQPQHF. CDR3 in DNA: TGTGCCAGCAGGAGGGACATCTATCAGCCCCAGCATTTT.

The rearrangement joins TRBV5-4 to TRBJ2-5; tentatively, D is TRBD1 or TRBD2 (5 bases each). The CDR3 has 13 amino acids. In germline, CDR1 is SGHNT, CDR2 YYREEE (reference sequence). The V end lost 0 bases, the J end lost 5 bases, and 8 bases lay between the germline ends. CDR3 residues: CASSLGWGETQYF. Written as DNA, the CDR3 is TGTGCCAGCAGCTTGGGGTGGGGGGAGACCCAGTACTTC.

As concerns this clone: At one end, the junction sequence differs from germline, possibly due to a read error. The rearrangement joins TRBV6-5 to TRBJ2-7; D tentatively fits TRBD1 or TRBD2 (6 bases each). The V gene's germline CDR1 is MNHEY and CDR2 SVGAGI. The CDR3 runs 10 residues. The CDR3 DNA reads as TGTGCCAGCAGTTCTCAGGGGAGGTTGTTC. Its protein product is CASSSQGRLF.

V is TRBV27 and J is TRBJ2-7; D is possibly TRBD1 (6 bases). The CDR3 covers 14 residues. Between the trimmed V and J ends, which lost 2 bases and 5 bases, there was a span of 13 bases. Germline loops: CDR1 MNHEY, CDR2 SMNVEV (reference sequence). The CDR3 spells CASSLRGFSNEQYF. CDR3 coding DNA: TGTGCCAGCAGTTTAAGGGGGTTCAGTAACGAGCAGTACTTC.

V is TRBV6-7 and J is TRBJ2-3; TRBD2 matches at 10 bases. TRBV6-7 is known as an ORF, though its function is uncertain. CDR3 length: 20 amino acids. V lost 5 bases and J lost 0; bases outside the gene matches: 17. CDR3 loop: CASSHRGLAGESRSTDTQYF. Written as DNA, the CDR3 is TGTGCCAGCAGTCACCGCGGGCTAGCGGGAGAAAGCAGGAGCACAGATACGCAGTATTTT.